This entry is about one TCR beta chain. There is no known antigen for this receptor. No much larger clone exists at a distance of one base, and base qualities are not known. The data originate from a study of T-cell reconstitution after alpha-beta-depleted transplantation in children (dated by TCRdb to 2016 to 2017). A note on the overall study: The study quantitatively tracked T-cell immune reconstitution after TCRalphabeta/CD19-depleted allogeneic hematopoietic cell transplantation in children using TCR repertoire profiling. General conclusions and limits of the study: Hyperexpanded clone frequencies declined over subsequent months; after one year, T-cell counts and TCRbeta diversity were mostly attributed to newly produced T cells. In some patients, high TCRbeta diversity at day 60 was attributed to recipient T cells and intrathymic progenitors that had survived conditioning. The apparently early recovery of alphabetaT-cell counts about two months after transplant reportedly depended on only several hundred rapidly expanded clones that came from non-depleted graft cells.

The sample's treatment or condition label, decoded: allogeneic hematopoietic cell transplantation with graft depleted of TCRalphabeta T cells and CD19 B cells. The transplant recipients were children given TCRalphabeta/CD19-depleted allogeneic hematopoietic cell grafts. The CDR3 contains 12 residues, cysteine and phenylalanine counted. Only the CDR3 portion is preserved as DNA: 36 bases, with reading frame beginning at the first base. Trimming at the junction amounts to 3 bases on V and 6 bases on J, and the germline ends lie 6 bases apart. Library preparation employed PCR. Reads for this sample came from an Illumina HiSeq 2500. To normalize quantification of the TCRbeta repertoire, the TCR libraries were built with molecular barcoding that relied on unique molecular identifiers. TCRdb reworked the public reads: Q25 trimming with fastp, MiXCR clone assembly, productive beta chains retained. Under each unique CDR3 protein, matching rows form one entry showing the most common genes and DNA. Within this sample are about 830,000 distinct CDR3 sequences, with 15% to 20% of them counted one time only. Approximately 4.5% of the sample lies in the top ten.

This sample comprised PBMCs, mostly from graft donor cells, obtained 360 days after TCRalphabeta/CD19-depleted stem cell transplant. The receptor's source is a male patient between 10 and 17 years old who had a stem cell transplant for acute lymphoblastic leukemia, so the T cells may come from the graft donor. Recombination linked TRBV12-3 or TRBV12-4 to TRBJ1-5; the D gene cannot be resolved reliably. The sequence in DNA is TGTGCCAGCAGTTTTGAGAGTCAGCCCCAGCATTTT. This yields the protein CASSFESQPQHF.